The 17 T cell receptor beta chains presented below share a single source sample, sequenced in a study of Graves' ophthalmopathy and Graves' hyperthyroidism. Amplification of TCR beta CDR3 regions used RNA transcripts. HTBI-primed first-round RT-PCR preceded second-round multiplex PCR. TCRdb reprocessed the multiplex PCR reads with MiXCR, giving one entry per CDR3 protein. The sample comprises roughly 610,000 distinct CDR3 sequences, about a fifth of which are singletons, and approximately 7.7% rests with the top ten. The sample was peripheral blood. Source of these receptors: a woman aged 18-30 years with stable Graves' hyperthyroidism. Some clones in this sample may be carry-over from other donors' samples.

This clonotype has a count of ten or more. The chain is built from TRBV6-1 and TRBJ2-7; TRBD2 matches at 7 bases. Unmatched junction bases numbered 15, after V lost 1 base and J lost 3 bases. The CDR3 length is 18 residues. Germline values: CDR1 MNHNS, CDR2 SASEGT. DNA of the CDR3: TGTGCCAGCAGTGAAGACGTCCCTCGTGGGAGGGCCGGCTACGAGCAGTACTTC. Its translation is CASSEDVPRGRAGYEQYF.

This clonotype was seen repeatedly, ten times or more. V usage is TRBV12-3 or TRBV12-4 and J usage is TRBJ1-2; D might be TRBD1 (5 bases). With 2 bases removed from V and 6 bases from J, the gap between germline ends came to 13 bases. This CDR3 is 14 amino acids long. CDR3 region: CASSLRRELHGYTF. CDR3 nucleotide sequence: TGTGCCAGCAGTTTACGCAGGGAACTACATGGCTACACCTTC.

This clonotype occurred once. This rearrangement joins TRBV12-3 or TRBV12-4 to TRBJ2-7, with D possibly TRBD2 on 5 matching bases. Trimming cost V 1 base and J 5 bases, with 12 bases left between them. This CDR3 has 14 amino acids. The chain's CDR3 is CASSLGLAGHEQYF. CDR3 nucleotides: TGTGCCAGCAGTTTAGGCCTAGCCGGACACGAGCAGTACTTC.

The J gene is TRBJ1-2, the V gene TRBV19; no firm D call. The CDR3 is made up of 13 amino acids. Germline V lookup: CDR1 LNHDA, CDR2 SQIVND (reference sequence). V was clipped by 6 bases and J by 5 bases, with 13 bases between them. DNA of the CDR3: TGTGCCAGTAGCCCCCAAGCCTATTATGGCTACACCTTC. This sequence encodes CASSPQAYYGYTF.

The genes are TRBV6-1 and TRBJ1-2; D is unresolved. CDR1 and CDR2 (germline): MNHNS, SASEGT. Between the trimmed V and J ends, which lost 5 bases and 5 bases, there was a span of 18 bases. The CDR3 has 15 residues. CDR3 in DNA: TGTGCCAGCAGTCAAGGTTGGGTCCAGCAGTATGGCTACACCTTC. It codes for CASSQGWVQQYGYTF.

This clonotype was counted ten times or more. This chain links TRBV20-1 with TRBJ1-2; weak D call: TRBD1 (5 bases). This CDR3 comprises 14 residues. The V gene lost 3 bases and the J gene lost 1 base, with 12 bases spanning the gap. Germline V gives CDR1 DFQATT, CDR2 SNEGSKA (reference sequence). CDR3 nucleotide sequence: TGCAGTGCTAGGGAACAGGAACTTAACTATGGCTACACCTTC. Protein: CSAREQELNYGYTF.

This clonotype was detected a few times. The CDR3 loop reads CSAPQEIYGYTF. CDR3 nucleotide sequence: TGCAGTGCTCCGCAAGAAATCTATGGCTACACCTTC. This sequence joins TRBV20-1 and TRBJ1-2; no clear D gene. Germline-derived CDR1 and CDR2 are DFQATT and SNEGSKA (reference sequence). V lost 5 bases, J lost 4 bases, and 11 bases lay in between. This CDR3 has 12 amino acids.

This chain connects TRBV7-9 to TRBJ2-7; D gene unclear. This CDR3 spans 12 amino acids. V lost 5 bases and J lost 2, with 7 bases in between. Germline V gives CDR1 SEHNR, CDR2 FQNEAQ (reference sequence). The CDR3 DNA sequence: TGTGCCAGCAGCCCTCAACCCTACGAGCAGTACTTC. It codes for CASSPQPYEQYF.

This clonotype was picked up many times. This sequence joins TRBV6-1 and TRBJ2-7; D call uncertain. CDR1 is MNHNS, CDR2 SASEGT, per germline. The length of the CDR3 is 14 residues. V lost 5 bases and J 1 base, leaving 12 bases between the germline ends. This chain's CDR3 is CASSPGPDSYEQYF. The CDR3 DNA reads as TGTGCCAGCAGTCCCGGTCCAGATTCCTACGAGCAGTACTTC.

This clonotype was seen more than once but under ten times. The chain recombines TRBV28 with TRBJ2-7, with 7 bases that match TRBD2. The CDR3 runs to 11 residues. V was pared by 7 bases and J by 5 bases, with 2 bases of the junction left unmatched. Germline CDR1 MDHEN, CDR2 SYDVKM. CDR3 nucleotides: TGTGCCAGCAAGGGAGGGCACGAGCAGTACTTC. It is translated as CASKGGHEQYF.

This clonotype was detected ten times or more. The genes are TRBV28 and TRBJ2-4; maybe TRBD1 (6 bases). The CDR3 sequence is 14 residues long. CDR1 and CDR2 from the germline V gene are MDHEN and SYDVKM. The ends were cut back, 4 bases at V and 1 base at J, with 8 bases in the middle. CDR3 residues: CASSSQGAKNIQYF. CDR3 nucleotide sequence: TGTGCCAGCAGTTCACAGGGTGCCAAAAACATTCAGTACTTC.

CDR3 DNA sequence: TGTGCCAGCAGCTATTACACTTCACAAGAGACCCAGTACTTC. Its translation is CASSYYTSQETQYF. V gene TRBV7-8 combines with J gene TRBJ2-5; D remains unclear. Trimming removed 4 bases from V and 2 bases from J, with 11 bases in between. The length of the CDR3 is 14 residues. Germline V lookup: CDR1 SGHVS, CDR2 FQNEAQ.

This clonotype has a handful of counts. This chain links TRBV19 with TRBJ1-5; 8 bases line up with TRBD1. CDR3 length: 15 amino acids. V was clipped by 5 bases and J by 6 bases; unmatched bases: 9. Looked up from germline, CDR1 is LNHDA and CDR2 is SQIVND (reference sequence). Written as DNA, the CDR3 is TGTGCCAGTAGTCTCACAGGGGGTAATAGTCAGCCCCAGCATTTT. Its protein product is CASSLTGGNSQPQHF.

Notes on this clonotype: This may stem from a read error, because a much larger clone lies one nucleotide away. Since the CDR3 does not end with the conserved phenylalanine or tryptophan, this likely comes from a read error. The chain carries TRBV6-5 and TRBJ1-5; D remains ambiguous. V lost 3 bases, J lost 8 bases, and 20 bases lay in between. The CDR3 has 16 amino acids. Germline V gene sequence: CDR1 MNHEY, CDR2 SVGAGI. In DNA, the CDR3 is TGTGCCAGCAGTTATAACACGGCCTTACCGGGTGAGCCCCAGCATGTT. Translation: CASSYNTALPGEPQHV.

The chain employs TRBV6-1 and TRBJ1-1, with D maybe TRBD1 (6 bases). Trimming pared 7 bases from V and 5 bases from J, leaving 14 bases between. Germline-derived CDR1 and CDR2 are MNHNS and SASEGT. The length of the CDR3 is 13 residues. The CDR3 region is CASIPGAGTEAFF. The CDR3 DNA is TGTGCCAGCATTCCGGGGGCAGGGACTGAAGCTTTCTTT.

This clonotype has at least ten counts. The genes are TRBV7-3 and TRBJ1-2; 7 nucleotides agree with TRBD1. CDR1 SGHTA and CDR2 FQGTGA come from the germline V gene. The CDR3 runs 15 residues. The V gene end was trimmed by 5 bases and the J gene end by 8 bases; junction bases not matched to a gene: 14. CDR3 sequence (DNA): TGTGCCAGCAGCGCACAGGGGACGGGAGTTGGAGGCTACACCTTC. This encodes CASSAQGTGVGGYTF.

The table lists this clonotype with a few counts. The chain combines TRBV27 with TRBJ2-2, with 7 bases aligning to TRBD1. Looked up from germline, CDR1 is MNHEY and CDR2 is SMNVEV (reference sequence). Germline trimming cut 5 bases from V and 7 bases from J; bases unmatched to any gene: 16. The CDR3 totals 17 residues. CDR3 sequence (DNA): TGTGCCAGCAGTAACCTCTTGAAGACAGGGACCAACGGGGAGCTGTTTTTT. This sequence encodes CASSNLLKTGTNGELFF.